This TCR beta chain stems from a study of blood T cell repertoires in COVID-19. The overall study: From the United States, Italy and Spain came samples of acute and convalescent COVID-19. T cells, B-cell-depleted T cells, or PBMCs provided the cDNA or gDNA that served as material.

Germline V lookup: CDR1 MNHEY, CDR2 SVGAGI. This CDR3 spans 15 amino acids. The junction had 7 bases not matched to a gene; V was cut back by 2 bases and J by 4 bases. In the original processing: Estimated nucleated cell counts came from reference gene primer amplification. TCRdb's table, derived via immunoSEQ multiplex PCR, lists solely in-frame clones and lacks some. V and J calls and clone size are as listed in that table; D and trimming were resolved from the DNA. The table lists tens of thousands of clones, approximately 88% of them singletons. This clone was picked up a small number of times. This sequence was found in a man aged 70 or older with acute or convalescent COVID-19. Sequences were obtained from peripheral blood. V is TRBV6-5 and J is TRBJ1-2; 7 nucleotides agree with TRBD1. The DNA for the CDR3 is TGTGCCAGCAGTTACCAGAGACAGGGTGCCTATGGCTACACCTTC. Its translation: CASSYQRQGAYGYTF.